This T cell receptor beta chain was captured by sequencing in a study of T cells in Graves' hyperthyroidism and ophthalmopathy. This clonotype was seen ten or more times. Amplified regions were TCR beta CDR3 sequences from RNA transcripts. Primed by the HTBI set, a first-round RT-PCR was run on the TCR CDR3. Each CDR3 protein gets one entry after TCRdb re-called the multiplex PCR reads with MiXCR. The sample lists 540,000 or so distinct CDR3 sequences, more than 15% occurring once. V shed 3 bases and J 7 bases; nucleotides not matched to a gene: 6. Germline CDR1 is SGHAT and CDR2 is FQNNGV. The CDR3 consists of 16 residues.

The receptor's source is a woman aged 25 to 39 with Graves' hyperthyroidism. The chain links TRBV11-2 to TRBJ2-1; 13 bases are shared with TRBD2. Sequencing was done on a sample of blood. The CDR3 nucleotides read TGTGCCAGCAGCTTTACTAGCGGGAGGGCTACGAATGAGCAGTTCTTC. It specifies CASSFTSGRATNEQFF.